The rows below give T cell receptor beta chains drawn from one sample of a study of Graves' ophthalmopathy and Graves' hyperthyroidism. One entry per CDR3 protein, called by TCRdb with MiXCR from the multiplex PCR reads. The table records around 1,000,000 distinct CDR3 sequences, about 40% of them present only once. Specimen: peripheral blood or thyroid tissue (not recorded which). These receptors were taken from an adult man with Graves' hyperthyroidism. CDR3s include the opening cysteine and the closing phenylalanine or tryptophan. D genes are given only for firm matches. Clone size is not always given. Where it is, it says once, few, many or a class for expanded clones.

D gene	V gene	clone size	J gene	CDR3 DNA	CDR3 protein
.	TRBV5-1	many	TRBJ1-1	TGCGCCAGCAGCTTGATAGGTACGAACACTGAAGCTTTCTTT	CASSLIGTNTEAFF
TRBD1	TRBV5-8	many	TRBJ1-6	TGTGCCAGCAGCCCAAGGACAGGCCTACATAATTCACCCCTCCACTTT	CASSPRTGLHNSPLHF
.	TRBV29-1	many	TRBJ2-7	TGCAGCGTTGAGGTCCCTACAAACTACGAGCAGTACTTC	CSVEVPTNYEQYF
.	TRBV7-2	many	TRBJ1-1	TGTGCCAGCAGCTTAGCCCCAGGCACCACTGAAGCTTTCTTT	CASSLAPGTTEAFF
.	TRBV20-1	.	TRBJ2-7	TGCAGTGCTAGAAAGACAGGGAGCGGGAATCCCTACGAGCAGTACTTC	CSARKTGSGNPYEQYF
.	TRBV7-2	.	TRBJ2-6	TGTGCCAGCAGCGTGGGGGGGGACAGCGTCCTGACTTTC	CASSVGGDSVLTF
TRBD1	TRBV7-3	.	TRBJ2-5	TGTGCCAGCAGCCAAACAGGGGCGGCGGGTCAAGAGACCCAGTACTTC	CASSQTGAAGQETQYF
.	TRBV15	many	TRBJ1-1	TGTGCCACCAGCAATCGGGTCAGCTACACTGAAGCTTTCTTT	CATSNRVSYTEAFF
.	TRBV5-4	few	TRBJ1-6	TGTGCCAGCAGCCCCGGGGGGGGCGCCTATAATTCACCCCTCCACTTT	CASSPGGGAYNSPLHF
TRBD2	TRBV25-1	.	TRBJ2-5	TGTGCCAGCAGTGAACGACTAGCGGGAATGTTTGAAGAGACCCAGTACTTC	CASSERLAGMFEETQYF
.	TRBV14	many	TRBJ2-7	TGTGCCAGCAGCCAAGCTTTAGGAGGGAGCGAGCAGTACTTC	CASSQALGGSEQYF
.	TRBV11-1	.	TRBJ2-6	TGTGCCAGCAGCTTAGCGGGTGACAGACGAAGAAGCTCTGGGGCCAACGTCCTGACTTTC	CASSLAGDRRRSSGANVLTF
.	TRBV2	.	TRBJ2-5	TGTGCCAGCAGTGAAACAGTAAGGGGGACCCAGTACTTC	CASSETVRGTQYF
.	TRBV6-6	few	TRBJ2-7	TGTGCCAGCAGCCCCTTATCACGGGGCTACGAGCAGTACTTC	CASSPLSRGYEQYF
.	TRBV27	many	TRBJ1-2	TGTGCCAGCTCCTTTGGGTCGCACTATGGCTACACCTTC	CASSFGSHYGYTF
.	TRBV5-1	many	TRBJ2-2	TGCGCCAGCACCTGGGGGTCTGTGTCCGGGGAGCTGTTTTTT	CASTWGSVSGELFF
TRBD2	TRBV28	few	TRBJ2-7	TGTGCCACCCTGACTAGCGGGATTTACTACGAGCAGTACTTC	CATLTSGIYYEQYF
.	TRBV4-1	few	TRBJ1-1	TGCGCCAGCAGCCAAGACGGCAGGCGCCCTGAAGCTTTCTTT	CASSQDGRRPEAFF
TRBD1	TRBV5-1	.	TRBJ1-3	TGCGCCAGCAGCAACTGGGACAGTGGAGACACCATATATTTT	CASSNWDSGDTIYF
TRBD1	TRBV25-1	.	TRBJ1-2	TGTGCCAGCAGTTCCCCAATACTACAGGGGGCTCTTGGCTACACCTTC	CASSSPILQGALGYTF
.	TRBV10-3	.	TRBJ2-5	TGTGCCATCAGGCCCGGGCCCCGTCGGGAGACCCAGTGCTTC	CAIRPGPRRETQCF
.	TRBV7-9	.	TRBJ2-2	TGTGCCAGCAGCTTAGAACAGGTGGTCACCGGGGAGCTGTTTTTT	CASSLEQVVTGELFF
TRBD1	TRBV10-3	.	TRBJ2-5	TGTGCCATCAGTGGGGGGACAGGGGTTGACCAAGAGACCCAGTACTTC	CAISGGTGVDQETQYF
.	TRBV14	.	TRBJ2-2	TGTGCCAGCAGCCTGGTCACCGGGGAGCTGCTTTTT	CASSLVTGELLF
.	TRBV10-2	.	TRBJ1-2	TGCGCCAGCAGTGAAGAGTTAAACTATGGCTACACCTTC	CASSEELNYGYTF
.	TRBV9	.	TRBJ1-5	TGTGCCAGCAGCCAAGATTTTACCAGACGGCAAGAGACCCAGCATTTT	CASSQDFTRRQETQHF
.	TRBV19	.	TRBJ1-1	TGTGCCAGTAGTATCCCGCAGGAGGCTTTCTTT	CASSIPQEAFF
.	TRBV6-6	.	TRBJ1-1	TGTGCCAGCAGTTACTCAGGAAACCTGAACAAAGAAGCTTTCTTT	CASSYSGNLNKEAFF
.	TRBV14	.	TRBJ1-1	TGTGCCAGCAGCCAAGGGGGGGGGCGCGTCACTGAAGCTTTCTTT	CASSQGGGRVTEAFF
TRBD1	TRBV20-1	few	TRBJ2-7	TGCAGTGCCATCCTTGGACAGGGATCGTTCTACGAGCAGTACTTC	CSAILGQGSFYEQYF
TRBD1	TRBV7-3	.	TRBJ2-2	TGTGCCAGCTCACCACCGAAGGGACAGGGGGCGTACACCGGGGAGCTGTTTTTT	CASSPPKGQGAYTGELFF
.	TRBV6-5	many	TRBJ1-4	TGTGCCAGCAGACCTGACAGCTTATCCATTGAAAAACTGTTTTTT	CASRPDSLSIEKLFF
.	TRBV9	.	TRBJ2-5	TGTGCCAGCAGTGATCCGGGAGAAGAGACCCAGTACTTC	CASSDPGEETQYF
TRBD2	TRBV6-5	few	TRBJ2-7	TGTGCCAGCAGACCGGGACTAACACTCTACCCCTACGAGCAGTACTTC	CASRPGLTLYPYEQYF
.	TRBV29-1	many	TRBJ1-2	TGCAGCGTTGAAGGAGGGTTTTTGGGCTACACCTTC	CSVEGGFLGYTF
.	TRBV4-3	.	TRBJ2-5	TGCGCCAGCAGCCAAGGGCAATCATGGAACCAAGAGACCCAGTACTTC	CASSQGQSWNQETQYF
.	TRBV2	many	TRBJ1-3	TGTGCCAGTTATATGATATCTGGAAACACCATATATTTT	CASYMISGNTIYF
TRBD1	TRBV6-2/TRBV6-3	.	TRBJ1-6	TGTGCCAGCAGTGCGGACAGGGGGCCTTCACCCCTCCACTTT	CASSADRGPSPLHF
TRBD1	TRBV11-2	many	TRBJ1-5	TGTGCCAGCAGCCGCGACAGGGGAGCGGCCCAGCATTTT	CASSRDRGAAQHF
.	TRBV19	.	TRBJ1-6	TGTGCCAGCAGCGCCGGGGCCTATAATTCACCCATCCACTTT	CASSAGAYNSPIHF